This T cell receptor (beta chain) was obtained from a study of blood T cell repertoires in COVID-19. Method: immunoSEQ multiplex PCR; TCRdb's copy keeps in-frame clones and lacks some. The sample contains nearly 350,000 clones, about nine tenths of which appear only once. The V gene lost 1 base and the J gene lost 2 bases, with 13 bases spanning the gap. The CDR3 is made up of 16 amino acids. Germline V gene sequence: CDR1 LGHNA, CDR2 YNFKEQ. The chain employs TRBV4-2 and TRBJ2-3, with D possibly matching TRBD2 (6 bases). The sequence came from a woman aged 45 to 65 with COVID-19, enrolled during active disease. Input material: peripheral blood. The CDR3 nucleotides are TGTGCCAGCAGCCAAGTTTCGGGAGACCCCACAGATACGCAGTATTTT. Its protein is CASSQVSGDPTDTQYF.